This paragraph covers one T cell receptor (beta chain) sequence. Its specificity is unknown. The germline V gene encodes CDR1 SGHTA and CDR2 FQGNSA. CDR3 size: 17 residues. V trimming: 5 bases; J trimming: 0 bases; junction bases outside the gene matches: 4. Repertoires were generated with immunoSEQ multiplex PCR, while TCRdb's copy carries only in-frame clones and drops some. The sample includes 65,000 to 95,000 clones, 70% to 90% of them seen just once. This sample is part of a study of radiotherapy plus CTLA-4 blockade in lung cancer. Study results and limitations: TCR clones from tumors expanded in blood after radiotherapy plus ipilimumab. Early blood T cell clone dynamics reportedly forecast response best, with interferon-beta.

The chain links TRBV7-2 to TRBJ2-5, with TRBD2 matching 15 bases. The sample consisted of peripheral blood, taken from a patient treated with radiotherapy plus ipilimumab. This clonotype originated in a human donor with non-small cell lung cancer who had stable disease on radiotherapy plus ipilimumab. CDR3 bases: TGTGCCAGCAGCATCGGGACTAGCGGGAGGTACCAAGAGACCCAGTACTTC. Translation gives CASSIGTSGRYQETQYF. The variable domain in full, with the rest retrieved from reference TRBV7-2 and TRBJ2-5, is GAGVSQSPSNKVTEKGKDVELRCDPISGHTALYWYRQSLGQGLEFLIYFQGNSAPDKSGLPSDRFSAERTGGSVSTLTIQRTQQEDSAVYLCASSIGTSGRYQETQYFGPGTRLLVL.